Here is one TCR beta chain with its context. What it binds is unknown. This CDR3 contains 11 residues. Germline V lookup: CDR1 SGHTA, CDR2 FQGNSA. V lost 2 bases and J lost 15, with 11 bases in between. iRepertoire HTBI primers and Arm-PCR of CDR3 regions built TCR beta libraries. Each CDR3 protein is one row after TCRdb ran MiXCR on the multiplex PCR reads. The data contain roughly 440,000 distinct CDR3 sequences, about a sixth of them singletons. This entry comes from a study of regulatory T cells in long-lasting Graves disease. Study-level information: Patients with new Graves' disease had used antithyroid drugs below 3 months.

The time point denotes: newly diagnosed GD, antithyroid drugs for less than 3 months. RNA from PBMCs was the source of the TCR library. Study-wide results and caveats: There were preferences for TRBV28, TRBJ1-2 and TRBJ2-5 in persistent disease.

In addition, the sample was reused for a study of T cells in Graves' hyperthyroidism and ophthalmopathy. Per that study: The HTBI primer set served for first-round RT-PCR of the TCR CDR3.

The source of this sequence is a woman aged 18-35 years with Graves disease. The sample in question was peripheral blood mononuclear cells (PBMCs), obtained at new diagnosis, from a patient treated with antithyroid drugs. The chain carries TRBV7-2 and TRBJ2-1; D may be TRBD2 (6 bases). Here the CDR3 reads CASSLTSFLFF. CDR3 nucleotides: TGTGCCAGCAGCTTAACTAGCTTCTTGTTCTTC.